This T cell receptor beta chain was obtained from a study of blood T cell repertoires in COVID-19. Whole-study context: From T cells, B-cell-depleted T cells, or PBMCs came the material, which was cDNA or gDNA.

The CDR3 consists of 15 residues. The V gene's germline CDR1 is MNHEY and CDR2 SVGAGI. V shed 0 bases and J shed 4 bases, with 12 bases lying between them. Profiled with immunoSEQ multiplex PCR; TCRdb holds only in-frame clones, not every one. The sample lists 50,000 or so clones, roughly 79% occurring once. This clone was detected a few times. Sample: peripheral blood. The sequence was collected from a woman between 55 and 75 years old with acute or convalescent COVID-19. The V and J genes are TRBV6-5 and TRBJ1-2; D remains unclear. The chain's CDR3 is CASSYSGSWSYGYTF. CDR3 bases: TGTGCCAGCAGTTACTCTGGGAGTTGGAGCTATGGCTACACCTTC.